The T cell receptor beta chain under discussion was sequenced for a study of T cells in narcolepsy. As to this clone: A junction end diverges from the germline sequence, so it may reflect a read error.

The CDR3 consists of 15 residues. The germline gives CDR1 MNHEY, CDR2 SVGAGI. Repertoires were generated with immunoSEQ multiplex PCR, while TCRdb's copy carries only in-frame clones and drops some. Counted here are some 10,000 clones, approximately 94% occurring once; the ten biggest clones make up around 1.1%. This chain connects TRBV6-5 to TRBJ2-3; possible D gene TRBD1, 5 bases. The TCR originated in a human donor with narcolepsy. Material for sequencing was CD45RA- memory CD4+ T cells from PBMCs. The DNA of the CDR3 is TGTGCCAGCAGTGACTCGTGGGGCATCACAGATACGCAGTATTTT. Protein sequence: CASSDSWGITDTQYF.